This record concerns one T cell receptor beta chain sequence. Its antigen has not been determined. No much larger clone is present one base from it, and per-base qualities are unavailable. The CDR3 numbers 15 residues from cysteine through phenylalanine. The entry retains the CDR3 DNA only, 45 bases that are in frame from base 1. The V end gives up 3 bases and the J end 2 bases, leaving 3 bases in the junction not matched to a gene. The CDR1 and CDR2 encoded by the germline V gene (reference sequence) are WNHNN and SYGVQD. Using the deep immunoSEQ assay, TCR CDR3 regions were amplified from genomic DNA by multiplex PCR. Genomic DNA extracted from each cell subset was distributed evenly over all wells of several immunoSEQ 96-well plates, and each plate served as one replicate. For sorted subsets, each replicate PCR was loaded with about 0.2 ug genomic DNA, equivalent to 25,000 to 35,000 T cell genomes. The purified libraries were quantified using a Qubit 3.0 fluorometer, sized with a Bioanalyzer 2100, and then quantified again using the KAPA Library Quantification kit. Each immunoSEQ 96-well plate was sequenced on its own single-read 150-cycle Illumina NextSeq 550 flow cell. In the authors' own workflow: Because the immunoSEQ output included only junctional sequences and no quality scores, the filtering could not be the same as the filtering used for full-length reads. To assign V/J genes and CDR3, sequences were annotated against IMGT germline references using PyIR, a Python wrapper for IgBLAST v1.9. Any read was removed if the V/J assignment was weak (E-value above 1e-6), the CDR3 was missing, or the read contained stop codons, out-of-frame junctions, or ambiguous translated residues. V3J clonotypes were defined by identical inferred V gene, J gene, and CDR3 amino acid sequence. The percentage overlap between two repertoires was calculated by dividing the number of shared unique clonotypes by the size of the smaller repertoire. Repertoire richness was assessed with RTK rarefaction, the Chao1 estimator, and Recon v2.1 estimates of unobserved clonotypes. Generation probabilities for all TCRbeta clonotypes obtained by the gDNA method from a handful of donors were computed using OLGA. The table was pulled from immuneACCESS by TCRdb, which kept in-frame rearrangements only. Such tables lose some clones; where checked, under half of the loss comes from unresolved V genes, and the rest has no known cause. V, J and clone size are those of that table, while D and trimming were read from the DNA. For this sample there are some 1 million clones; 65% to 75% appear just once. The ten largest account for approximately 1.5% of the sample.

The data belong to a study of shared clonotypes between healthy human individuals (dated by TCRdb to 2018 to 2021). Turning to the overall study: A few men and a couple of women, aged 18 to 49 years, made up the cohort. For each donor, three plates each were used for CD4 naive and CD4 memory, two plates were used for CD8 naive, and one plate was used for CD8 memory. The study deeply sequenced blood TCR repertoires of about 5 healthy adults to estimate repertoire size and the extent of clonotype sharing between individuals. Libraries were prepared and TCR repertoires were sequenced by different laboratories using diverse techniques, in order to increase sequencing depth and limit assay-specific biases. Each donor's leukapheresis produced roughly between about 0.9 and 9.5 billion PBMCs.

Points the paper makes about the study in general: Naive subsets generally had larger estimated clonotype richness than memory subsets did. Sampling was restricted to blood, and TCR repertoires in tissues likely differ from the TCR repertoires found in blood. Compared with non-shared clonotypes, clonotypes shared by all four sorted-subset donors had higher generation probabilities. Incomplete sequencing was indicated by rarefaction of sorted-subset datasets, despite the large sequencing depth. Because the study included a small number of donors, the genetic and exposure-history diversity represented was limited. Across a handful of donors, roughly 5.4% of naive CD4, roughly 3.5% of naive CD8, about 2.3% of memory CD4, and 0.4% of memory CD8 clonotypes were shared. Pairwise subsampling indicated that sequencing depth was expected to affect the degree of clonotype sharing among donors.

Donors were healthy HIV-negative adults with no recently reported acute infections or vaccinations. Only Caucasian adults living in Nashville, Tennessee, USA were represented among the donors. CD4+ T cells were enriched by magnetic negative selection, after which naive cells were positively selected on CD45RA and the negative fraction was taken as the memory subset. Blood was obtained by leukapheresis, after which PBMCs were separated by Ficoll-Histopaque density gradient centrifugation and cryopreserved in liquid nitrogen vapor phase. Analytical flow cytometry was used to check the purity and quantity of every magnetically sorted T cell population. Each sorted fraction had its genomic DNA isolated and then quantified by UV absorbance on a Nanodrop 2000c.

The source is a man between 18 and 35 years old in good health. This receptor chain uses TRBV10-1 and TRBJ2-3, with 9 middle bases fitting TRBD2. Material: memory CD4+ T cells sorted from blood. Interpreted using the paper, the cell subset or site label stands for: CD45RA-negative fraction. In nucleotide form, the sequence is TGCGCCAGCAGTGATCAGCGGGGGGTCACAGATACGCAGTATTTT. This codes for CASSDQRGVTDTQYF.